Below, 21 T cell receptor beta chains from the same sample are listed, as sequenced in a study of blood T cell repertoires in COVID-19. Measured with immunoSEQ multiplex PCR; TCRdb has only the in-frame clones, and not every one. The sample lists approximately 490,000 clones; approximately 90% were seen once. The sequenced sample consisted of PBMCs or T cells enriched from blood (not recorded which). These receptors originate from a woman in her late teens or twenties who had recovered from COVID-19.

This chain uses TRBV19 with TRBJ1-6; D might be TRBD1 (5 bases). V lost 7 bases to trimming and J lost 0 bases, with 22 bases between them. The germline V gene encodes CDR1 LNHDA and CDR2 SQIVND (reference sequence). CDR3 length: 19 residues. CDR3 region: CASILRQNYLSSYNSPLHF. CDR3 coding DNA: TGTGCCAGTATCTTAAGACAGAATTACCTTAGCTCCTATAATTCACCCCTCCACTTT.

Remarks on this clone: This sample includes further DNA sequences coding for the same CDR3. This rearrangement joins TRBV7-3 to TRBJ1-1; no clear D gene. Trimming shortened V by 3 bases and J by 1 base, and 6 bases separated the two germline ends. CDR1 SGHTA and CDR2 FQGTGA come from the germline V gene. This CDR3 region has 13 residues. CDR3 sequence reads: CASSLNGNTEAFF. CDR3 DNA: TGTGCCAGCAGCTTGAACGGGAACACTGAAGCTTTCTTT.

This chain links TRBV7-9 with TRBJ1-1; possible D gene TRBD1, 5 bases. V gave up 8 bases and J gave up 3 bases, with 16 bases separating them. The CDR3 has 14 residues. The germline V gene encodes CDR1 SEHNR and CDR2 FQNEAQ (reference sequence). Written as DNA, the CDR3 is TGTGCCAGCCCCATGGGGACTTCGGACACTGAAGCTTTCTTT. Its translation: CASPMGTSDTEAFF.

The chain links TRBV2 to TRBJ2-1; TRBD2 is a possible D gene (6 bases). Trimming pared 7 bases from V and 10 bases from J, leaving 17 bases between. CDR3 size: 13 residues. CDR1 is SNHLY, CDR2 FYNNEI, per germline. The DNA for the CDR3 is TGTGCCAGCATTTTCGCCGGGACTCAGGAGCAGTTCTTC. As protein: CASIFAGTQEQFF.

The chain combines TRBV7-9 with TRBJ1-2, with 7 bases identical to TRBD1. Germline V gene sequence: CDR1 SEHNR, CDR2 FQNEAQ (reference sequence). V lost 0 bases, J lost 7 bases, and 8 bases stayed unmatched. This CDR3 comprises 15 residues. As DNA, the CDR3 is TGTGCCAGCAGCTTAGCCCCAGGGGGGTTGCGTGGCTACACCTTC. Protein sequence: CASSLAPGGLRGYTF.

The genes are TRBV7-2 and TRBJ2-7, with 9 bases fitting TRBD2. This CDR3 is built from 16 residues. The V segment lost 5 bases and the J segment 7 bases; nucleotides outside the gene matches: 15. The germline gives CDR1 SGHTA, CDR2 FQGNSA. DNA of the CDR3: TGTGCCAGCAGCCCCTCCTTAGCGGGGGCCCGCGGAGAGCAGTACTTC. Translated, it gives CASSPSLAGARGEQYF.

The chain joins TRBV12-3 or TRBV12-4 to TRBJ2-7; unclear D gene. V was clipped by 6 bases and J by 3 bases, with 6 bases between them. The length of the CDR3 is 11 residues. CDR3 residues: CASSFLYEQYF. The CDR3 DNA sequence: TGTGCCAGCAGCTTCCTCTACGAGCAGTACTTC.

The chain is built from TRBV5-1 and TRBJ2-1; TRBD1 aligns across 8 bases. This CDR3 contains 17 residues. CDR1 is SGHRS, CDR2 YFSETQ, per germline. V lost 3 bases to trimming and J lost 2 bases; unmatched junction nucleotides: 10. The CDR3 bases are TGCGCCAGCAGCTCAGAATTCAGGGGGCATCCCTACAATGAGCAGTTCTTC. Translation: CASSSEFRGHPYNEQFF.

V is TRBV6-5 and J is TRBJ1-2; D unclear. This CDR3 spans 16 amino acids. The V end was cut by 4 bases, the J end by 4 bases, with 19 bases between. CDR1 and CDR2 from the germline V gene are MNHEY and SVGAGI. CDR3 residues: CASSSPPGVSTYGYTF. CDR3 DNA sequence: TGTGCCAGCAGTTCGCCCCCCGGGGTATCGACCTATGGCTACACCTTC.

This sequence joins TRBV18 and TRBJ1-2; a possible D gene is TRBD1 (6 bases). CDR1 KGHSH and CDR2 LQKENI come from the germline V gene. V dropped 3 bases and J dropped 6 bases, with 11 bases sitting between them. This CDR3 comprises 13 residues. The CDR3 protein is CASSPARGNGYTF. The CDR3 DNA reads TGTGCCAGCTCACCTGCCAGGGGAAATGGCTACACCTTC.

This chain connects TRBV19 to TRBJ2-5; 8 nucleotides match TRBD2. CDR1 is LNHDA and CDR2 is SQIVND in the germline V gene (reference sequence). Trimming cost V 5 bases and J 5 bases; bases outside gene matches: 7. The CDR3 loop spans 14 amino acids. CDR3: CASSSGTRRETQYF. The CDR3 region has the DNA TGTGCCAGTAGTTCCGGGACTAGGAGGGAGACCCAGTACTTC. Using reference TRBV19 and TRBJ2-5 for the parts outside the CDR3, the full variable domain is DGGITQSPKYLFRKEGQNVTLSCEQNLNHDAMYWYRQDPGQGLRLIYYSQIVNDFQKGDIAEGYSVSREKKESFPLTVTSAQKNPTAFYLCASSSGTRRETQYFGPGTRLLVL.

The chain recombines TRBV2 with TRBJ1-1; TRBD1 matches at 7 bases. This CDR3 spans 15 amino acids. V dropped 8 bases and J dropped 0; count of bases not matched to a gene: 9. Germline V gene sequence: CDR1 SNHLY, CDR2 FYNNEI. The CDR3 reads CASQGTAAMNTEAFF. CDR3 bases: TGTGCCAGCCAGGGGACAGCAGCTATGAACACTGAAGCTTTCTTT.

This chain connects TRBV19 to TRBJ2-3; D gene unclear. Germline CDR1 LNHDA, CDR2 SQIVND (reference sequence). This CDR3 is 13 amino acids long. V lost 3 bases to trimming and J lost 5 bases, with 9 bases between them. The CDR3 DNA reads TGTGCCAGTAGTATCACTGGCGGAGATACGCAGTATTTT. It is translated as CASSITGGDTQYF.

A remark on this clone: At the DNA level, this CDR3 is encoded by other sequences in the same sample as well. This chain connects TRBV19 to TRBJ1-1, with a possible D match to TRBD1 (6 bases). V gave up 5 bases and J gave up 4 bases, with 14 bases separating them. Germline CDR1 LNHDA, CDR2 SQIVND (reference sequence). CDR3 size: 14 residues. The CDR3 loop reads CASSQQGRGTEAFF. DNA for the CDR3: TGTGCCAGTAGTCAGCAGGGGAGGGGCACTGAAGCTTTCTTT.

The chain has TRBV11-2 and TRBJ1-2; 7 bases are shared with TRBD1. The CDR3 runs 16 residues. Germline trimming cut 2 bases from V and 4 bases from J; bases unmatched to any gene: 10. CDR1 and CDR2 from the germline V gene are SGHAT and FQNNGV. The CDR3: CASSLKGTAQRYGYTF. In DNA, the CDR3 is TGTGCCAGCAGCTTAAAGGGGACAGCCCAACGCTATGGCTACACCTTC.

The rearrangement joins TRBV30 to TRBJ2-3; TRBD1 agrees at 11 bases. The germline CDR1 and CDR2 sequences are GTSNPN and SVGIG (reference sequence). Germline trimming cut 3 bases from V and 3 bases from J; bases unmatched to any gene: 2. The CDR3 runs 14 residues. Here the CDR3 reads CAWSRDRGTDTQYF. The CDR3 DNA reads as TGTGCCTGGAGCCGGGACAGGGGGACAGATACGCAGTATTTT.

The CDR3 coding sequence is TGCAGCGTGTCACAGGGGAAGAGCAATCAGCCCCAGCATTTT. As protein: CSVSQGKSNQPQHF. The chain carries TRBV29-1 and TRBJ1-5; TRBD1 agrees at 7 bases. Germline loops: CDR1 SQVTM, CDR2 ANQGSEA. This CDR3 comprises 14 residues. Unmatched junction bases numbered 6, after V lost 6 bases and J lost 1 base.

This clone was found once. The J gene is TRBJ2-2, the V gene TRBV28; TRBD2 matches at 7 bases. This CDR3 contains 16 residues. From germline, CDR1 is MDHEN and CDR2 SYDVKM. V trimming: 8 bases; J trimming: 5 bases; junction bases outside the gene matches: 14. DNA of the CDR3: TGTGCCAGCGGGGCAGGAGGGACTATAGGGACCGGGGAGCTGTTTTTT. Its translation is CASGAGGTIGTGELFF.

The V gene is TRBV12-3 or TRBV12-4, the J gene TRBJ2-7; D unclear. Trimming cost V 6 bases and J 3 bases, with 12 bases left between them. The CDR3 loop spans 13 amino acids. The CDR3 DNA reads TGTGCCAGCAGCCTATCTACGAACTACGAGCAGTACTTC. Residues: CASSLSTNYEQYF.

V and J are TRBV25-1 and TRBJ2-7; D remains ambiguous. V was cut by 3 bases and J by 4 bases, with 4 bases left in between. In germline, CDR1 is MGHDK, CDR2 SYGVNS. The CDR3 loop spans 11 amino acids. As DNA, the CDR3 is TGTGCCAGCAGTGATTCATACGAGCAGTACTTC. As protein: CASSDSYEQYF.

The genes are TRBV12-5 and TRBJ1-1; D not resolved. With 3 bases removed from V and 1 base from J, the gap between germline ends came to 6 bases. Germline CDR1 and CDR2: LGHNT and FRNRAP. This CDR3 has 13 amino acids. CDR3 coding DNA: TGTGCTAGTGGTTTCACTTGGAACACTGAAGCTTTCTTT. Translated: CASGFTWNTEAFF. Combining the CDR3 with reference TRBV12-5 and TRBJ1-1 gives the whole variable domain DARVTQTPRHKVTEMGQEVTMRCQPILGHNTVFWYRQTMMQGLELLAYFRNRAPLDDSGMPKDRFSAEMPDATLATLKIQPSEPRDSAVYFCASGFTWNTEAFFGQGTRLTVV.